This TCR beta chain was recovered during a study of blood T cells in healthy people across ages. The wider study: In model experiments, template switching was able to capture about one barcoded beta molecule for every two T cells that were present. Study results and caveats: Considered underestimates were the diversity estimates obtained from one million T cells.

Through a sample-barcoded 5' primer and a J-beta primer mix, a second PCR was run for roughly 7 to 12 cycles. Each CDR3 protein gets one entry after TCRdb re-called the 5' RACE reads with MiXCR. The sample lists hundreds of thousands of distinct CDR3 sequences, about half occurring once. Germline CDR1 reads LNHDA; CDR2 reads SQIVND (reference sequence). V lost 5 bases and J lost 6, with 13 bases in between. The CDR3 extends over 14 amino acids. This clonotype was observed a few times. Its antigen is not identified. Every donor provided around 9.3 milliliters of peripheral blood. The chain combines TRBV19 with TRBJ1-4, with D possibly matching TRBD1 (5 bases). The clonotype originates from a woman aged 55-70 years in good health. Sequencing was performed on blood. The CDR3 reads CASSVDSHYEKLFF. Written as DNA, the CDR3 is TGTGCCAGTAGTGTCGACAGCCACTATGAAAAACTGTTTTTT. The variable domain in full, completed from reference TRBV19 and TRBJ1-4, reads DGGITQSPKYLFRKEGQNVTLSCEQNLNHDAMYWYRQDPGQGLRLIYYSQIVNDFQKGDIAEGYSVSREKKESFPLTVTSAQKNPTAFYLCASSVDSHYEKLFFGSGTQLSVL.